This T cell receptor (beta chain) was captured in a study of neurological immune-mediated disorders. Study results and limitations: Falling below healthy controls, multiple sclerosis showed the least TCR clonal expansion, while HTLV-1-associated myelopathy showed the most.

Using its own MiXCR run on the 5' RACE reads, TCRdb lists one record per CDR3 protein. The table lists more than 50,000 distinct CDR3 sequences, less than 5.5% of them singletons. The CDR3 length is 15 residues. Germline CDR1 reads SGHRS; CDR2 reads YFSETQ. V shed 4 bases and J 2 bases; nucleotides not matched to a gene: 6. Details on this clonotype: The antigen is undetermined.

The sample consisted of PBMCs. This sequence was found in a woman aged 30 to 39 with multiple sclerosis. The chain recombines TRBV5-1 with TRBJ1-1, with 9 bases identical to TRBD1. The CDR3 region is CASSPGDRVNTEAFF. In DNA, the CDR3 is TGCGCCAGCAGCCCCGGGGACAGGGTTAACACTGAAGCTTTCTTT.